This passage covers 25 T cell receptor beta chains from one sample sequenced in a study of blood T cells in healthy people across ages (dated by TCRdb to between 2014 and 2017). Libraries were made using 5' RACE. Data came from an Illumina HiSeq 2500. A second PCR of 7 to 11 cycles was performed with a sample-barcoded 5' primer and a J-beta primer mix. TCRdb cleaned the public reads at Q25 with fastp, built clones with MiXCR and kept in-frame beta chains. Each record represents a unique CDR3 protein, reported with the most common genes and DNA among its rows. In all, the sample holds about 1,600,000 distinct CDR3 sequences, and 42% of those were seen once. The ten top clones hold 7% to 9.5% of the sample. The sequenced sample was blood. All receptors come from a woman aged 18-35 years in good health.

This clonotype is a singleton in its sample. The rearrangement links TRBV5-1 to TRBJ2-1; 10 bases fit TRBD2. V gave up 3 bases and J gave up 9 bases; unmatched junction bases: 6. Germline assignment: CDR1 SGHRS and CDR2 YFSETQ. CDR3 length: 14 residues. The CDR3 DNA reads as TGCGCCAGCAGCTCGGTAGCGGGGGGTAGTGAGCAGTTCTTC. Translation: CASSSVAGGSEQFF.

V and J are TRBV7-9 and TRBJ1-2, with TRBD1 matching 7 bases. The germline V gene has CDR1 SEHNR and CDR2 FQNEAQ (reference sequence). Trimming at V came to 5 bases and at J to 6 bases, leaving 15 bases not matched to a gene. There are 16 residues in the CDR3. The CDR3 region has the DNA TGTGCCAGCAGCCCCCAGGCGACAGGGTTAAGGGATGGCTACACCTTC. Amino acids: CASSPQATGLRDGYTF.

The chain has TRBV7-3 and TRBJ2-2, with D perhaps assigned TRBD1 or TRBD2 (5 bases each). V lost 5 bases and J 1 base, leaving 20 bases between the germline ends. Looked up from germline, CDR1 is SGHTA and CDR2 is FQGTGA. The CDR3 contains 18 residues. The CDR3 DNA reads TGTGCCAGCAGCCAGGGACCCACAAACCCCCAGAACACCGGGGAGCTGTTTTTT. Translation gives CASSQGPTNPQNTGELFF.

The chain uses TRBV27 and TRBJ1-3; D is unresolved. Germline assignment: CDR1 MNHEY and CDR2 SMNVEV (reference sequence). The CDR3 extends over 13 amino acids. V was cut by 4 bases and J by 3 bases, with 7 bases left in between. CDR3 coding DNA: TGTGCCAGCAGTTCCGCGCTTGGAAACACCATATATTTT. It is translated as CASSSALGNTIYF.

The chain recombines TRBV10-1 with TRBJ2-4, with TRBD1 identical over 8 bases. With 5 bases clipped from V and 0 bases from J, the junction kept 6 bases outside the gene matches. CDR1 WNHNN and CDR2 SYGVQD come from the germline V gene (reference sequence). This CDR3 has 16 residues. The CDR3 coding sequence is TGCGCCAGCAGTTCTGGACAGGGTGCAGCCAAAAACATTCAGTACTTC. Its translation: CASSSGQGAAKNIQYF.

This rearrangement joins TRBV6-2 or TRBV6-3 to TRBJ2-1; TRBD2 matches 14 bases. Germline V gene lookup returns CDR1 MNHEY and CDR2 SVGEGT. The CDR3 consists of 21 residues. V gave up 0 bases and J gave up 4 bases; unmatched junction bases: 14. The CDR3 sequence is CASSYSLRTSGRPTIYNEQFF. The CDR3 DNA follows: TGTGCCAGCAGTTACTCGCTTAGGACTAGCGGGAGGCCCACCATTTACAATGAGCAGTTCTTC.

This clonotype was detected many times. The rearrangement uses TRBV27 and TRBJ2-7; 9 bases are a match to TRBD1. The CDR3 totals 15 residues. Germline CDR1 is MNHEY and CDR2 is SMNVEV (reference sequence). V lost 0 bases and J lost 4; bases outside the gene matches: 4. The CDR3 DNA reads as TGTGCCAGCAGTTTATCCGGGACAGGGTTGTACGAGCAGTACTTC. Amino acid sequence: CASSLSGTGLYEQYF.

The chain is built from TRBV6-5 and TRBJ1-1, with D perhaps TRBD1 (6 bases). V was trimmed by 2 bases and J by 5 bases, leaving 12 bases between them. This CDR3 comprises 14 residues. The germline gives CDR1 MNHEY, CDR2 SVGAGI. The CDR3 sequence is CASSYEGGRTEAFF. CDR3 coding DNA: TGTGCCAGCAGTTACGAAGGGGGGCGGACTGAAGCTTTCTTT.

This sequence joins TRBV20-1 and TRBJ2-7; D unclear. V lost 2 bases to trimming and J lost 6 bases, with 11 bases between them. CDR1 and CDR2 (germline): DFQATT, SNEGSKA (reference sequence). The CDR3 extends over 12 amino acids. The chain's CDR3 is CSARSEWLEQYF. CDR3 nucleotide sequence: TGCAGTGCTAGAAGTGAGTGGCTCGAGCAGTACTTC.

The chain has TRBV5-1 and TRBJ2-5; 8 nucleotides line up with TRBD1. The CDR3 length is 14 residues. Trimming at V came to 5 bases and at J to 3 bases, leaving 6 bases not matched to a gene. The germline CDR1 and CDR2 sequences are SGHRS and YFSETQ. The CDR3 coding sequence is TGCGCCAGCAGATCGACAGGGGCAAAAGAGACCCAGTACTTC. Translating it yields CASRSTGAKETQYF.

To note about this clonotype: Its ends do not fully match the called genes, so a read error is possible. The chain is built from TRBV12-5 and TRBJ2-1, with D maybe TRBD2 (7 bases). Germline CDR1 LGHNT, CDR2 FRNRAP. CDR3 length equals 14 residues. The CDR3 here is CTSGGGGGRNEQFF. DNA for the CDR3: TGTACTAGTGGTGGGGGCGGGGGACGCAATGAGCAGTTCTTC.

The V gene is TRBV6-6, the J gene TRBJ1-1; 8 positions agree with TRBD1. V shed 5 bases, J shed 5 bases, and the junction held 10 bases outside the gene matches. Germline lookup yields CDR1 MNHNY and CDR2 SVGAGI (reference sequence). The CDR3 covers 15 residues. Here the CDR3 DNA reads TGTGCCAGCAGTCTGGGACAGGCCGTATGGACTGAAGCTTTCTTT. Its translation is CASSLGQAVWTEAFF.

The genes are TRBV5-6 and TRBJ2-7; TRBD1 agrees at 8 bases. Looked up from germline, CDR1 is SGHDT and CDR2 is YYEEEE. The CDR3 consists of 16 residues. V was pared by 4 bases and J by 7 bases, with 16 bases of the junction left unmatched. The CDR3 region has the DNA TGTGCCAGCAGCCCCTGGGACAGGACGGACCCAGCGGAGCAGTACTTC. Its translation is CASSPWDRTDPAEQYF. The full variable domain, in which reference TRBV5-6 and TRBJ2-7 provide the parts outside the CDR3, is DAGVTQSPTHLIKTRGQQVTLRCSPKSGHDTVSWYQQALGQGPQFIFQYYEEEERQRGNFPDRFSGHQFPNYSSELNVNALLLGDSALYLCASSPWDRTDPAEQYFGPGTRLTVT.

This clonotype was detected only a few times. The chain joins TRBV7-2 to TRBJ2-4; D is unresolved. Trimming stripped 0 bases from V and 3 bases from J, with 12 bases between. This CDR3 has 16 amino acids. CDR1 is SGHTA and CDR2 is FQGNSA in the germline V gene. The CDR3 is CASSLALSENKNIQYF. The DNA of the CDR3 is TGTGCCAGCAGCTTAGCGCTCTCGGAGAACAAAAACATTCAGTACTTC.

V usage is TRBV19 and J usage is TRBJ2-1; TRBD2 agrees at 10 bases. Germline CDR1 and CDR2: LNHDA and SQIVND (reference sequence). This CDR3 is built from 15 residues. Losses at the gene ends were 3 bases for V and 7 bases for J; bases not matched to a gene: 6. DNA for the CDR3: TGTGCCAGTAGTATCGGAGCGGGGGGGCCAAATGAGCAGTTCTTC. Amino acid sequence: CASSIGAGGPNEQFF.

The J gene is TRBJ2-4, the V gene TRBV6-6, with 8 bases lining up with TRBD1. Looked up from germline, CDR1 is MNHNY and CDR2 is SVGAGI (reference sequence). V gave up 7 bases and J gave up 13 bases; unmatched junction bases: 18. The CDR3 consists of 15 residues. CDR3 amino acids: CASTTLTGEYREQYF. In DNA form, the CDR3 reads TGTGCCAGCACCACCTTGACAGGGGAGTATCGAGAGCAGTACTTC.

At least ten counts were recorded for this clonotype. V and J are TRBV7-2 and TRBJ1-5, with D unresolved. V was cut by 1 base and J by 5 bases, with 6 bases left in between. The CDR3 is made up of 13 amino acids. CDR1 SGHTA and CDR2 FQGNSA come from the germline V gene. The CDR3 sequence: CASSLVEDQPQHF. In DNA, the CDR3 is TGTGCCAGCAGCTTAGTTGAGGATCAGCCCCAGCATTTT.

In this sample, this clonotype turned up a few times. The chain is built from TRBV29-1 and TRBJ1-5; no reliable D call. CDR3 length: 14 amino acids. CDR1 is SQVTM, CDR2 ANQGSEA, per germline. V lost 5 bases, J lost 7 bases, and 18 bases lay in between. The CDR3 nucleotides read TGCAGCGTTACTTCCCAGGAGCGAGGACAGCCCCAGCATTTT. It translates to CSVTSQERGQPQHF.

The chain combines TRBV5-1 with TRBJ2-1; 9 bases are a match to TRBD2. The CDR3 contains 17 residues. V was pared by 1 base and J by 4 bases, with 9 bases of the junction left unmatched. Germline V gene sequence: CDR1 SGHRS, CDR2 YFSETQ. CDR3: CASSLLLLAGTYNEQFF. The CDR3 nucleotides read TGCGCCAGCAGCTTGTTACTCCTAGCGGGGACGTACAATGAGCAGTTCTTC.

The chain links TRBV30 to TRBJ2-1, with D possibly TRBD1 on 6 matching bases. V lost 7 bases to trimming and J lost 3 bases, with 16 bases between them. This CDR3 is 14 amino acids long. Germline loops: CDR1 GTSNPN, CDR2 SVGIG (reference sequence). The CDR3 protein is CASTGRSGYNEQFF. The CDR3 DNA reads as TGTGCCTCCACAGGGAGAAGCGGCTACAATGAGCAGTTCTTC.

The V and J genes are TRBV27 and TRBJ2-7; the match to TRBD2 covers 12 bases. With 2 bases clipped from V and 7 bases from J, the junction kept 3 bases outside the gene matches. The germline V gene has CDR1 MNHEY and CDR2 SMNVEV (reference sequence). This CDR3 region has 14 residues. The CDR3 protein is CASSLLAGGQEQYF. CDR3 DNA sequence: TGTGCCAGCAGTTTACTAGCGGGAGGGCAAGAGCAGTACTTC.

V is TRBV6-6 and J is TRBJ1-5; D not resolved. The length of the CDR3 is 17 residues. The V gene's germline CDR1 is MNHNY and CDR2 SVGAGI (reference sequence). The ends were cut back, 6 bases at V and 6 bases at J, with 24 bases in the middle. DNA for the CDR3: TGTGCCAGCAGCCCTACTGGAGGAATTGGAGGCAGTCAGCCCCAGCATTTT. Translating gives CASSPTGGIGGSQPQHF.

This clonotype was found many times. The chain uses TRBV5-1 and TRBJ2-1, with TRBD2 identical over 9 bases. This CDR3 has 15 residues. Trimming removed 4 bases from V and 0 bases from J; junction bases left unmatched: 2. Germline-derived CDR1 and CDR2 are SGHRS and YFSETQ. DNA for the CDR3: TGCGCCAGCAGCATTAGCGGGAGCTCCTACAATGAGCAGTTCTTC. Protein sequence: CASSISGSSYNEQFF.

Turning to this clonotype: At one boundary the junction diverges from the germline segment, which might be a read error. J is TRBJ1-5 and V is TRBV12-3 or TRBV12-4, with D perhaps TRBD1 (6 bases). The CDR3 spans 14 residues. The CDR3 region has the DNA TGTGCCAGCAGGTTAGAAGGGGGACGTCAGCCCCAGCATTTT. Its translation is CASRLEGGRQPQHF.

The chain recombines TRBV7-2 with TRBJ2-7, with D hard to call. CDR3 length: 13 residues. V shed 5 bases and J shed 7 bases, with 15 bases lying between them. Germline V gene lookup returns CDR1 SGHTA and CDR2 FQGNSA. CDR3 in amino acids: CASSVLQWAEQYF. Here the CDR3 DNA reads TGTGCCAGCAGCGTCCTGCAGTGGGCTGAGCAGTACTTC.